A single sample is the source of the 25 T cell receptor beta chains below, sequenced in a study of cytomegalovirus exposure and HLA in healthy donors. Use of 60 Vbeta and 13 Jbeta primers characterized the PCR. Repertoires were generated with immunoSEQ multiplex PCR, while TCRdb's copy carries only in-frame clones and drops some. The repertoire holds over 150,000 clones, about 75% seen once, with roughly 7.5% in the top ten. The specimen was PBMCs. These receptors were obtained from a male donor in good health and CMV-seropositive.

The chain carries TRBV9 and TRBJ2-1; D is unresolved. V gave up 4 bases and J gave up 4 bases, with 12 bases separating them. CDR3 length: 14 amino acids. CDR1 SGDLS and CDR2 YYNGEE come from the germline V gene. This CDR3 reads CASSPRSPYNEQFF. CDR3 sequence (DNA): TGTGCCAGCAGCCCTAGAAGCCCATACAATGAGCAGTTCTTC. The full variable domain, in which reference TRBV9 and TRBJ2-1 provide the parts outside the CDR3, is DSGVTQTPKHLITATGQRVTLRCSPRSGDLSVYWYQQSLDQGLQFLIQYYNGEERAKGNILERFSAQQFPDLHSELNLSSLELGDSALYFCASSPRSPYNEQFFGPGTRLTVL.

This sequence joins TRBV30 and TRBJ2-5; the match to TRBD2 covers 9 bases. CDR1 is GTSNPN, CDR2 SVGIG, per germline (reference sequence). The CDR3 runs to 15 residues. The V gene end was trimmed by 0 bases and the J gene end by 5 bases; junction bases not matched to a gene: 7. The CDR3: CAWSVGGGARETQYF. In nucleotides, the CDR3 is TGTGCCTGGAGTGTCGGCGGGGGGGCCCGGGAGACCCAGTACTTC.

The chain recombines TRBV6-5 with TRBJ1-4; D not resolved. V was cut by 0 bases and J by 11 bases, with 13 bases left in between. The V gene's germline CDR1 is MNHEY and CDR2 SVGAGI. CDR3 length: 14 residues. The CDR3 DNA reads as TGTGCCAGCAGTTACTCGGGAGGCCGGGCGAAACTGTTTTTT. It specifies CASSYSGGRAKLFF.

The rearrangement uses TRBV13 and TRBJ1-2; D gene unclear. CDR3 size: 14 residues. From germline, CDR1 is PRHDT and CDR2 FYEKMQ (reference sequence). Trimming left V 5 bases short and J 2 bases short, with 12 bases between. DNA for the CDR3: TGTGCCAGCAGCCCCACTCCCCGAAACTATGGCTACACCTTC. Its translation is CASSPTPRNYGYTF.

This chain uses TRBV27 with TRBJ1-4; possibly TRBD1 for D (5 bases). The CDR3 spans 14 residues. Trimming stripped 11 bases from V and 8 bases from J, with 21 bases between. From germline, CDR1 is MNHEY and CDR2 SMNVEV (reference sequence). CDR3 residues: CAVGPWGGDEKLFF. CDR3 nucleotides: TGTGCCGTGGGGCCATGGGGAGGGGACGAAAAACTGTTTTTT.

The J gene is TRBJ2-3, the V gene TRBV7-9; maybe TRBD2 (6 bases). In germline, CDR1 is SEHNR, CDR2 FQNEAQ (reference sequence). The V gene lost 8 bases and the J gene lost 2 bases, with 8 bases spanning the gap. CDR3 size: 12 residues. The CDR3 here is CASGGSTDTQYF. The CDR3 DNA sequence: TGTGCCAGCGGAGGGTCCACAGATACGCAGTATTTT.

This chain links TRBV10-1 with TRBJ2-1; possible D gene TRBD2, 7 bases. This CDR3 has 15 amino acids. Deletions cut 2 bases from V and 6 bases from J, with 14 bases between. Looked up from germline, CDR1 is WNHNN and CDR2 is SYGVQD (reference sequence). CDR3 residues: CASSEVRGAFNEQFF. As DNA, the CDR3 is TGCGCCAGCAGTGAGGTACGGGGGGCGTTCAATGAGCAGTTCTTC.

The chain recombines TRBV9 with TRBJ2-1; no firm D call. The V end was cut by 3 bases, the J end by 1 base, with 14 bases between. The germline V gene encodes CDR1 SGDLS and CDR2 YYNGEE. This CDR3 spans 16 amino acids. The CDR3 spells CASSALLTRSYNEQFF. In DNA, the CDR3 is TGTGCCAGCAGCGCCCTTCTAACTCGGTCCTACAATGAGCAGTTCTTC.

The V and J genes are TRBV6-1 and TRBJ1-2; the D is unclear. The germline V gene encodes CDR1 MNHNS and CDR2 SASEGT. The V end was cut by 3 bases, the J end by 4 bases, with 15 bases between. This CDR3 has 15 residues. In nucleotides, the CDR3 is TGTGCCAGCAGTGATTCCCCCCTAAAGCCCTATGGCTACACCTTC. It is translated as CASSDSPLKPYGYTF.

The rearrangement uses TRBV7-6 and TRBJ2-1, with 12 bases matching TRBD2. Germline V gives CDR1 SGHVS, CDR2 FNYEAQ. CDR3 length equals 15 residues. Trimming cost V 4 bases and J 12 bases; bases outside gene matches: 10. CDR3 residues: CASSSPLAGGSLQFF. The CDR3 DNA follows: TGTGCCAGCAGCTCACCCCTAGCGGGGGGGTCTCTGCAGTTCTTC.

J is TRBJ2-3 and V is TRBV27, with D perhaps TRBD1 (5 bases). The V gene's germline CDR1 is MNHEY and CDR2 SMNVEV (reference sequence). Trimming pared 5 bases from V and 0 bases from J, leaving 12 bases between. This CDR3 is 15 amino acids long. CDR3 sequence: CASSRQPRSTDTQYF. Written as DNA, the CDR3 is TGTGCCAGCAGTAGACAGCCGCGAAGCACAGATACGCAGTATTTT.

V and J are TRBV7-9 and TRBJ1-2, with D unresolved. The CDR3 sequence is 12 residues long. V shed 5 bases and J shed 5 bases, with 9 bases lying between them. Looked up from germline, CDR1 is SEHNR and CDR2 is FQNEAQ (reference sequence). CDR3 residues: CASSLATYGYTF. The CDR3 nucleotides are TGTGCCAGCAGCCTGGCCACATATGGCTACACCTTC.

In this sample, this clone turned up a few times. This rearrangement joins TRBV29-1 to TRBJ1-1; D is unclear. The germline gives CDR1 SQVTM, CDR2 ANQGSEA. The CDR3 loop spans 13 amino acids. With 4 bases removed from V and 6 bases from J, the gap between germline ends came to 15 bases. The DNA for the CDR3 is TGCAGCGTTGTCGAGGTTCGAGGCGCTGAAGCTTTCTTT. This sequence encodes CSVVEVRGAEAFF. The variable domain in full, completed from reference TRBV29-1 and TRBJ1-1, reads SAVISQKPSRDICQRGTSLTIQCQVDSQVTMMFWYRQQPGQSLTLIATANQGSEATYESGFVIDKFPISRPNLTFSTLTVSNMSPEDSSIYLCSVVEVRGAEAFFGQGTRLTVV.

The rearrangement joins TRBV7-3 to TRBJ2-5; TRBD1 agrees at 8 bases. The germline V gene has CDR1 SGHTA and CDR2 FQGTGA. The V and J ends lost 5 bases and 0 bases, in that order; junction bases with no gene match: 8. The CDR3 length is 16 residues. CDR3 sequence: CASSTKGQDYQETQYF. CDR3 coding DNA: TGTGCCAGCAGCACCAAGGGACAGGACTACCAAGAGACCCAGTACTTC.

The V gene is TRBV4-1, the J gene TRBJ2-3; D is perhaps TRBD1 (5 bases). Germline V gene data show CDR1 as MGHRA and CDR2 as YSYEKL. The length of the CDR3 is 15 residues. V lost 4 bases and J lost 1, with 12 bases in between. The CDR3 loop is CASSRGILGTDTQYF. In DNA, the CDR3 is TGCGCCAGCAGCCGGGGCATACTCGGCACAGATACGCAGTATTTT.

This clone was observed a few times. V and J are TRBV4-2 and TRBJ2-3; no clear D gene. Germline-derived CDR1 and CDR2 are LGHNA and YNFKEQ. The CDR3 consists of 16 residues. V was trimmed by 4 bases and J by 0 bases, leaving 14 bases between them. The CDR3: CASSPHKSPSTDTQYF. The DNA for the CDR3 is TGTGCCAGCAGCCCCCACAAGTCTCCTAGCACAGATACGCAGTATTTT.

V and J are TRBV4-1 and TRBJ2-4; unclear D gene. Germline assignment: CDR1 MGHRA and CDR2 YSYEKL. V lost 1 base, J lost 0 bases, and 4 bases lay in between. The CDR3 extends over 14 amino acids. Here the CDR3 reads CASSQVLAKNIQYF. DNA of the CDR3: TGCGCCAGCAGCCAAGTCTTAGCCAAAAACATTCAGTACTTC.

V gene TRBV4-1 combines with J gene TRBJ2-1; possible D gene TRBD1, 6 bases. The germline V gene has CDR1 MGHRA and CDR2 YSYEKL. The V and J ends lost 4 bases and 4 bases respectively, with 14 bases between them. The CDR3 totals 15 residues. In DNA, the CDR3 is TGCGCCAGCAGCCCCCTCCCGGACAGATACAATGAGCAGTTCTTC. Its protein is CASSPLPDRYNEQFF.

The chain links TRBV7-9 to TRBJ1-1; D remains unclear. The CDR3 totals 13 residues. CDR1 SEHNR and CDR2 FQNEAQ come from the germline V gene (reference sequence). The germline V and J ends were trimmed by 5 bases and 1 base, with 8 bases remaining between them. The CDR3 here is CASSPRQNTEAFF. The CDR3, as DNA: TGTGCCAGCAGCCCTCGACAGAACACTGAAGCTTTCTTT.

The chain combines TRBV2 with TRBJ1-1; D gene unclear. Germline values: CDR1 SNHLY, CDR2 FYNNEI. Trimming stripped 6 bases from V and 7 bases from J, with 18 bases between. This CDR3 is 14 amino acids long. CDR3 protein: CASSSNGNLDEAFF. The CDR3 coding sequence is TGTGCCAGCAGCTCCAACGGGAATCTGGATGAAGCTTTCTTT. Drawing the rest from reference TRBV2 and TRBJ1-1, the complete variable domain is EPEVTQTPSHQVTQMGQEVILRCVPISNHLYFYWYRQILGQKVEFLVSFYNNEISEKSEIFDDQFSVERPDGSNFTLKIRSTKLEDSAMYFCASSSNGNLDEAFFGQGTRLTVV.

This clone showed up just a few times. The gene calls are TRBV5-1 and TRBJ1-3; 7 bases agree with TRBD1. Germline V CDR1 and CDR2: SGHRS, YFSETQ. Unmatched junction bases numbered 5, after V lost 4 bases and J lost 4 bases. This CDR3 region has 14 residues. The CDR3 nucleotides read TGCGCCAGCAGCCAGACAGGGTCCGGAAACACCATATATTTT. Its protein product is CASSQTGSGNTIYF.

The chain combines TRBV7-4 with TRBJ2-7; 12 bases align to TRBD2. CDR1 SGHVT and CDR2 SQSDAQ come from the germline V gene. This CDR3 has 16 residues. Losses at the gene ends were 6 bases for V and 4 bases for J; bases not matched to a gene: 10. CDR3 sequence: CASSFMTSGGLYEQYF. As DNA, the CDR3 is TGTGCCAGCAGTTTTATGACTAGCGGGGGCCTTTACGAGCAGTACTTC.

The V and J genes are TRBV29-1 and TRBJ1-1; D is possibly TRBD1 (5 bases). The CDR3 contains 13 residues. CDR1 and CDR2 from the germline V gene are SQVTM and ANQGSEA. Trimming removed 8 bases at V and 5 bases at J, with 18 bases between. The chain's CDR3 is CSCRLGGRTEAFF. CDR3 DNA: TGCAGCTGCCGACTCGGGGGAAGAACTGAAGCTTTCTTT.

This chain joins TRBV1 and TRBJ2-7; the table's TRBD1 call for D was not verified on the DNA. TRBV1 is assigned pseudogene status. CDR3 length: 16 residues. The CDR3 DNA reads TGCACCAGCAGCCAAGACAGGTTTCCCCGTTCCTACGAGCAGTACTTC. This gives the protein CTSSQDRFPRSYEQYF.

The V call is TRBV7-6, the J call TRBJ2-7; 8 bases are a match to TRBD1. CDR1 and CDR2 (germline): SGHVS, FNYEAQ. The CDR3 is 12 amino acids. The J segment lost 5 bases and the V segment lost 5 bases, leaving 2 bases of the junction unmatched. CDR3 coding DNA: TGTGCCAGCAGCAGGGACAGGAACGAGCAGTACTTC. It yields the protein CASSRDRNEQYF. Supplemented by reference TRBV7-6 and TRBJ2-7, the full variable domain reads GAGVSQSPRYKVTKRGQDVALRCDPISGHVSLYWYRQALGQGPEFLTYFNYEAQQDKSGLPNDRFSAERPEGSISTLTIQRTEQRDSAMYRCASSRDRNEQYFGPGTRLTVT.